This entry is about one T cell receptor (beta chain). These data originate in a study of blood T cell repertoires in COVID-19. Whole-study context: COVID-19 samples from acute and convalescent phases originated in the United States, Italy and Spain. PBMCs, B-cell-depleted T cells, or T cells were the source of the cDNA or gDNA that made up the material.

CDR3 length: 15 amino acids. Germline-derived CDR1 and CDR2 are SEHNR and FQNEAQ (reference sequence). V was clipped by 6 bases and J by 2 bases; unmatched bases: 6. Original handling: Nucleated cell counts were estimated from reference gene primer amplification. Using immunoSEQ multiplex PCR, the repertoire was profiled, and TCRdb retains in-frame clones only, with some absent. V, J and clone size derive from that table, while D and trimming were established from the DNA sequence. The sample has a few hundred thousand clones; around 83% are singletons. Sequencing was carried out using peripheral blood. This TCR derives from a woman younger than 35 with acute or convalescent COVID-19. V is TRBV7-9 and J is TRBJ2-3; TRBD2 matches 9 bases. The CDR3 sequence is CASSETGLATDTQYF. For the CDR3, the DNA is TGTGCCAGCAGTGAAACGGGACTAGCCACAGATACGCAGTATTTT.